A single sample gave rise to the 28 T cell receptor beta chains below, sequenced in a study of shared clonotypes between healthy human individuals. The naive CD8 population came from CD45RO-negative cells selected for CCR7, without terminally differentiated effector memory CD45RA+ cells. The table came from immunoSEQ multiplex PCR; TCRdb's copy has only in-frame clones and leaves some out. The table lists 630,000 or so clones, roughly 98% of them singletons. Specimen: naive CD8+ T cells sorted from blood. These receptors all come from a man aged 25-45 years in good health.

This chain uses TRBV18 with TRBJ2-1, with 8 bases aligning to TRBD1. Germline CDR1 is KGHSH and CDR2 is LQKENI. This CDR3 region has 15 residues. J lost 6 bases, V lost 6 bases, and 10 bases had no gene match. CDR3 loop: CASSPDRGRGNEQFF. Here the CDR3 DNA reads TGTGCCAGCTCTCCTGACAGGGGAAGGGGCAATGAGCAGTTCTTC.

The chain joins TRBV7-9 to TRBJ2-1; maybe TRBD2 (7 bases). The CDR3 is made up of 16 amino acids. Per the germline V gene, CDR1 is SEHNR and CDR2 is FQNEAQ (reference sequence). Trimming cost V 4 bases and J 12 bases, with 25 bases left between them. CDR3 bases: TGTGCCAGCAGCTCCACTGGGGGGGCGACGTTATTTGTGCAGTTCTTC. Amino acid sequence: CASSSTGGATLFVQFF.

This chain uses TRBV7-9 with TRBJ2-7, with 7 bases identical to TRBD1. The CDR3 is made up of 14 amino acids. Germline V CDR1 and CDR2: SEHNR, FQNEAQ (reference sequence). The V and J ends lost 5 bases and 1 base, in that order; junction bases with no gene match: 5. Here the CDR3 DNA reads TGTGCCAGCAGCGTTTGGGACAGTTCCTACGAGCAGTACTTC. Translated: CASSVWDSSYEQYF.

The chain has TRBV7-9 and TRBJ2-2, with D unresolved. The CDR3 length is 16 residues. Germline V gives CDR1 SEHNR, CDR2 FQNEAQ (reference sequence). Trimming removed 7 bases from V and 1 base from J, with 16 bases in between. The CDR3 is CASTPADRENTGELFF. The CDR3 region has the DNA TGTGCCAGCACCCCCGCCGACCGAGAGAACACCGGGGAGCTGTTTTTT. The full variable domain, completed using reference TRBV7-9 and TRBJ2-2, is DTGVSQNPRHKITKRGQNVTFRCDPISEHNRLYWYRQTLGQGPEFLTYFQNEAQLEKSRLLSDRFSAERPKGSFSTLEIQRTEQGDSAMYLCASTPADRENTGELFFGEGSRLTVL.

The V and J genes are TRBV25-1 and TRBJ2-1, with TRBD1 matching over 7 bases. In germline, CDR1 is MGHDK, CDR2 SYGVNS. J was trimmed by 2 bases and V by 4 bases; bases with no gene match: 5. This CDR3 has 15 residues. The chain's CDR3 is CASSAGQETYNEQFF. For the CDR3, the DNA is TGTGCCAGCAGTGCTGGACAGGAGACCTACAATGAGCAGTTCTTC.

The chain is built from TRBV9 and TRBJ2-1; TRBD2 matches at 7 bases. The CDR3 runs to 15 residues. V was pared by 0 bases and J by 4 bases, with 4 bases of the junction left unmatched. The germline V gene encodes CDR1 SGDLS and CDR2 YYNGEE. This CDR3 reads CASSVGGRVYNEQFF. In DNA form, the CDR3 reads TGTGCCAGCAGCGTAGGAGGGAGGGTTTACAATGAGCAGTTCTTC.

This clone was detected only once. This chain links TRBV4-3 with TRBJ2-7; TRBD2 aligns across 9 bases. Germline CDR1 LGHNA, CDR2 YSLEER. V trimming: 0 bases; J trimming: 3 bases; junction bases outside the gene matches: 6. This CDR3 comprises 16 residues. The CDR3 region is CASSQEDSGRIYEQYF. Written as DNA, the CDR3 is TGCGCCAGCAGCCAAGAGGATAGCGGGAGAATCTACGAGCAGTACTTC.

The V gene is TRBV7-9, the J gene TRBJ2-5; possible D gene TRBD2, 7 bases. Germline assignment: CDR1 SEHNR and CDR2 FQNEAQ (reference sequence). The CDR3 covers 14 residues. V shed 5 bases and J shed 2 bases, with 12 bases lying between them. This chain's CDR3 is CASSPAGAQETQYF. The CDR3, as DNA: TGTGCCAGCAGCCCCGCGGGGGCACAAGAGACCCAGTACTTC.

This chain links TRBV7-9 with TRBJ1-5; D gene uncertain. The V end lost 4 bases, the J end lost 6 bases, and 4 bases lay between the germline ends. The germline gives CDR1 SEHNR, CDR2 FQNEAQ (reference sequence). CDR3 size: 11 residues. In nucleotides, the CDR3 is TGTGCCAGCAGCTCATGTCAGCCCCAGCATTTT. Amino acids: CASSSCQPQHF.

The V call is TRBV7-8, the J call TRBJ2-7; 7 bases agree with TRBD2. The CDR3 contains 17 residues. V lost 3 bases, J lost 0 bases, and 11 bases stayed unmatched. The germline gives CDR1 SGHVS, CDR2 FQNEAQ. The CDR3 spells CASSFPVGGGFSYEQYF. The CDR3, as DNA: TGTGCCAGCAGCTTCCCCGTGGGGGGAGGGTTCTCCTACGAGCAGTACTTC.

The rearrangement uses TRBV15 and TRBJ2-7; D may be TRBD1 (5 bases). Germline lookup yields CDR1 LNHNV and CDR2 YYDKDF (reference sequence). This CDR3 has 14 amino acids. V lost 3 bases to trimming and J lost 0 bases, with 9 bases between them. This chain's CDR3 is CATSSRVNSYEQYF. The CDR3 DNA sequence: TGTGCCACCAGCAGCAGGGTCAACTCCTACGAGCAGTACTTC.

The CDR3 DNA is TGTGCCAGCAGCTTAAACAAGTTCGAGCAGTACTTC. Translated: CASSLNKFEQYF. This chain links TRBV7-9 with TRBJ2-7; D is unresolved. The V gene lost 2 bases and the J gene lost 6 bases, with 8 bases spanning the gap. CDR3 size: 12 residues. Germline loops: CDR1 SEHNR, CDR2 FQNEAQ (reference sequence).

The chain employs TRBV5-1 and TRBJ2-2; D remains ambiguous. V was pared by 4 bases and J by 2 bases, with 6 bases between. The CDR3 has 13 residues. The germline CDR1 and CDR2 sequences are SGHRS and YFSETQ. CDR3 in amino acids: CASSLANTGELFF. The CDR3 DNA follows: TGCGCCAGCAGCCTGGCAAACACCGGGGAGCTGTTTTTT.

This clone showed up just once. The chain employs TRBV5-4 and TRBJ2-1; 11 bases line up with TRBD2. Per germline, CDR1 SGHNT and CDR2 YYREEE (reference sequence). Germline trimming cut 7 bases from V and 0 bases from J; bases unmatched to any gene: 3. The CDR3 is 15 residues long. The CDR3 nucleotides read TGTGCCAGCGTAGCGGGAGGGCCCTCCTACAATGAGCAGTTCTTC. It encodes CASVAGGPSYNEQFF.

This chain links TRBV7-9 with TRBJ1-1; D gene unclear. This CDR3 is built from 14 residues. Germline CDR1 reads SEHNR; CDR2 reads FQNEAQ (reference sequence). V dropped 2 bases and J dropped 3 bases, with 10 bases sitting between them. The chain's CDR3 is CASSLLTLDTEAFF. CDR3 nucleotide sequence: TGTGCCAGCAGCTTACTCACATTAGACACTGAAGCTTTCTTT.

This clone was detected a few times. V is TRBV7-8 and J is TRBJ2-3, with unresolved D. Trimming cost V 5 bases and J 2 bases, with 17 bases left between them. CDR3 length: 16 residues. From germline, CDR1 is SGHVS and CDR2 FQNEAQ. CDR3 protein: CASSPATAAHTDTQYF. CDR3 nucleotides: TGTGCCAGCAGCCCCGCCACGGCCGCCCACACAGATACGCAGTATTTT.

V gene TRBV27 combines with J gene TRBJ2-1, with TRBD2 matching 8 bases. Germline loops: CDR1 MNHEY, CDR2 SMNVEV (reference sequence). CDR3 size: 15 residues. Losses at the gene ends were 3 bases for V and 3 bases for J; bases not matched to a gene: 4. The CDR3 DNA sequence: TGTGCCAGCAGTTTGACTAGCGAGCGCTACAATGAGCAGTTCTTC. Residues: CASSLTSERYNEQFF.

The rearrangement links TRBV14 to TRBJ2-5; TRBD1 matches at 7 bases. The CDR3 runs 17 residues. V trimming: 0 bases; J trimming: 7 bases; junction bases outside the gene matches: 14. The V gene's germline CDR1 is SGHDN and CDR2 FVKESK. This CDR3 is CASSQEGRDRPRGTQYF. The CDR3 region has the DNA TGTGCCAGCAGCCAAGAAGGAAGGGACAGACCCCGTGGGACCCAGTACTTC. Full variable domain (remainder filled in from reference TRBV14 and TRBJ2-5): EAGVTQFPSHSVIEKGQTVTLRCDPISGHDNLYWYRRVMGKEIKFLLHFVKESKQDESGMPNNRFLAERTGGTYSTLKVQPAELEDSGVYFCASSQEGRDRPRGTQYFGPGTRLLVL.

To note about this clone: Other DNA sequences in the sample encode the same CDR3. The CDR3 DNA reads TGCGCCAGCAGTGTGGACACAGATACGCAGTATTTT. Translating gives CASSVDTDTQYF. This chain connects TRBV10-2 to TRBJ2-3; D unclear. The germline V gene has CDR1 WSHSY and CDR2 SAAADI. V shed 4 bases and J shed 2 bases, with 4 bases lying between them. CDR3 length: 12 residues.

This chain joins TRBV27 and TRBJ2-1; 7 bases are a match to TRBD2. The CDR3 runs 16 residues. Losses at the gene ends were 0 bases for V and 4 bases for J; bases not matched to a gene: 6. Germline loops: CDR1 MNHEY, CDR2 SMNVEV (reference sequence). The CDR3 sequence: CASSLSSGGRYNEQFF. The CDR3 DNA reads as TGTGCCAGCAGTTTATCGTCAGGCGGGAGATACAATGAGCAGTTCTTC.

In DNA form, the CDR3 reads TGTGCCAGCAGCTTACGACAGGGTAACTATGGCTACACCTTC. Its translation: CASSLRQGNYGYTF. The chain recombines TRBV7-9 with TRBJ1-2, with 7 bases that match TRBD1. Per the germline V gene, CDR1 is SEHNR and CDR2 is FQNEAQ (reference sequence). The ends lost 2 bases at V and 1 base at J; junction bases unmatched: 1. The CDR3 is made up of 14 amino acids.

This rearrangement joins TRBV19 to TRBJ2-5, with 7 bases aligning to TRBD1. The germline CDR1 and CDR2 sequences are LNHDA and SQIVND (reference sequence). The trim removed 3 bases at V and 5 bases at J, leaving 12 bases unmatched. This CDR3 has 16 residues. CDR3 DNA: TGTGCCAGTAGTATTGGGACAGTTGGCTCGGGGGAGACCCAGTACTTC. It translates to CASSIGTVGSGETQYF.

DNA of the CDR3: TGTGCCAGCAGTCCCCCGAGGCCGGGGACGGTAGTAGAGACCCAGTACTTC. Amino acids: CASSPPRPGTVVETQYF. This sequence joins TRBV28 and TRBJ2-5; D is tentatively TRBD1 or TRBD2 (5 bases each). Germline CDR1 MDHEN, CDR2 SYDVKM. V was trimmed by 5 bases and J by 4 bases, leaving 23 bases between them. The CDR3 totals 17 residues.

The chain recombines TRBV7-2 with TRBJ2-1; possible D gene TRBD2, 5 bases. The germline gives CDR1 SGHTA, CDR2 FQGNSA. V dropped 2 bases and J dropped 7 bases, with 15 bases sitting between them. The CDR3 contains 15 residues. In DNA, the CDR3 is TGTGCCAGCAGCTTATTCGGGAAAGTGGGGAATGAGCAGTTCTTC. This encodes CASSLFGKVGNEQFF.

Comments on this clone: Other DNA sequences in this sample translate to the same CDR3. V usage is TRBV19 and J usage is TRBJ2-7; TRBD2 aligns across 11 bases. V lost 3 bases and J lost 4; bases outside the gene matches: 2. CDR1 LNHDA and CDR2 SQIVND come from the germline V gene (reference sequence). CDR3 length: 14 residues. The CDR3 bases are TGTGCCAGTAGTATTGGGACTAGCGGATACGAGCAGTACTTC. Its protein product is CASSIGTSGYEQYF.

The rearrangement links TRBV7-9 to TRBJ2-1, with TRBD1 as a possible D gene (6 bases). The germline V gene encodes CDR1 SEHNR and CDR2 FQNEAQ (reference sequence). With 1 base removed from V and 1 base from J, the gap between germline ends came to 14 bases. The CDR3 length is 17 residues. The CDR3 reads CASSLEQGPGSYNEQFF. The DNA of the CDR3 is TGTGCCAGCAGCTTAGAACAGGGTCCGGGATCCTACAATGAGCAGTTCTTC.

The gene calls are TRBV7-9 and TRBJ1-5; D gene uncertain. V was pared by 5 bases and J by 4 bases, with 12 bases between. Germline V gene data show CDR1 as SEHNR and CDR2 as FQNEAQ (reference sequence). The CDR3 length is 14 residues. CDR3 residues: CASSPVLGNQPQHF. The CDR3 DNA is TGTGCCAGCAGCCCCGTTTTGGGGAATCAGCCCCAGCATTTT. Using reference TRBV7-9 and TRBJ1-5 for the parts outside the CDR3, the full variable domain is DTGVSQNPRHKITKRGQNVTFRCDPISEHNRLYWYRQTLGQGPEFLTYFQNEAQLEKSRLLSDRFSAERPKGSFSTLEIQRTEQGDSAMYLCASSPVLGNQPQHFGDGTRLSIL.

The CDR3 loop is CASSDRDREAAYRNQPQHF. CDR3 bases: TGTGCCAGCAGTGACCGGGACAGGGAGGCAGCCTACCGCAATCAGCCCCAGCATTTT. The V call is TRBV6-1, the J call TRBJ1-5; the match to TRBD1 covers 9 bases. J lost 2 bases, V lost 3 bases, and 14 bases had no gene match. CDR1 and CDR2 (germline): MNHNS, SASEGT. This CDR3 has 19 residues.